This T cell receptor (beta chain) was sequenced for a study of blood T cells in healthy people across ages. This clonotype came up a few times. The antigen is unknown. Study conclusions and caveats: Unsorted PBMCs prevented conclusive naive versus antigen-experienced comparison. With donor CMV status unknown, expanded clonotype changes were possibly confounded. In long-lived donors, naive CD4+ cell counts and diversity exceeded those of aged donors.

Next came a second PCR, run for about 6 to 12 cycles, which used a sample-barcoded 5' primer along with a J-beta primer mix. Each cDNA molecule carried a tag from a template-switch adaptor that contained 12 random nucleotides. TCRdb ran MiXCR on the 5' RACE reads and lists one entry per CDR3 protein. The sample lists roughly 700,000 distinct CDR3 sequences; approximately 50% were seen once. Germline CDR1 reads SGHTA; CDR2 reads FQGNSA. V gave up 5 bases and J gave up 5 bases; unmatched junction bases: 10. The CDR3 sequence is 15 residues long. Source material: blood. The receptor comes from an older woman in good health. The chain combines TRBV7-2 with TRBJ2-5; TRBD2 matches at 8 bases. The CDR3 nucleotides read TGTGCCAGCAGCCTCACGGCGGGAGGTGGGGAGACCCAGTACTTC. Translating it yields CASSLTAGGGETQYF.